This T cell receptor (beta chain) was found in a study of T cell changes during pregnancy in multiple sclerosis. This clone came up once. Assay used: immunoSEQ multiplex PCR; TCRdb lists only in-frame clones, some missing. In the table there are fewer than 150,000 clones, roughly 97% of which are singletons. Trimming cost V 1 base and J 6 bases, with 18 bases left between them. The V gene's germline CDR1 is MNHNS and CDR2 SASEGT. This CDR3 comprises 16 residues. The sequence was collected from a female donor with multiple sclerosis, enrolled in a pregnancy study. This chain uses TRBV6-1 with TRBJ1-1; TRBD1 is a possible D gene (5 bases). Sequencing used peripheral blood, obtained after pregnancy. Here the CDR3 reads CASSEGGSGGKAEAFF. CDR3 sequence (DNA): TGTGCCAGCAGTGAAGGAGGCAGCGGGGGGAAGGCTGAAGCTTTCTTT.